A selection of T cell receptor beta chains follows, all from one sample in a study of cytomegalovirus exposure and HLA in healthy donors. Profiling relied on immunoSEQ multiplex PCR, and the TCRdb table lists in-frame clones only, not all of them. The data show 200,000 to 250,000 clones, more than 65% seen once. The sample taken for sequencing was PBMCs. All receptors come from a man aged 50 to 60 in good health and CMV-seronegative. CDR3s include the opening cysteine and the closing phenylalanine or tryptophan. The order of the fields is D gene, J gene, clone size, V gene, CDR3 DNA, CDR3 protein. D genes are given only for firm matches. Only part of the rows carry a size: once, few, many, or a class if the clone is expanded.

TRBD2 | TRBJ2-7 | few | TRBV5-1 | TGCGCCAGCAGCAAAGGTGGGTGGGTAGCGGGAGTGACCTACGAGCAGTACTTC | CASSKGGWVAGVTYEQYF
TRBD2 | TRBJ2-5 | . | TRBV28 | TGTGCCAGCAGTCCCTCGCGGGGGCAAGAGACCCAGTACTTC | CASSPSRGQETQYF
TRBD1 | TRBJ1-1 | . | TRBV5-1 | TGCGCCAGCAGCGTGGGACAGGGGAGGAATGAAGCTTTCTTT | CASSVGQGRNEAFF
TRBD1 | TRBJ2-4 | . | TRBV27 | TGTGCCAGCAGTTTATCACAGGGGAAAAACATTCAGTACTTC | CASSLSQGKNIQYF
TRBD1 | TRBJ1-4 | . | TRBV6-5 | TGTGCCAGCAGGCGAACCGGGACAGGGGAGGAAAAACTGTTTTTT | CASRRTGTGEEKLFF
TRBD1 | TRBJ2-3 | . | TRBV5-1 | TGCGCCAGCAGCTCCGGCCCAACAGGGGGCGATTTGACGCAGTATTTT | CASSSGPTGGDLTQYF
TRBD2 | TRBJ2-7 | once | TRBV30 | TGTGCCTGGAGTATAATCAGACGGGGAGGGAGGGATTACGAGCAGTACTTC | CAWSIIRRGGRDYEQYF
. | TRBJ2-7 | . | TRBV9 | TGTGCCAGCAGCCTTGGGGCCTCTGGCGAGCAGTACTTC | CASSLGASGEQYF
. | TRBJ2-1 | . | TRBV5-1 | TGCGCCAGCAGCTTGGGGGGAGTTCTCAATGAGCAGTTCTTC | CASSLGGVLNEQFF
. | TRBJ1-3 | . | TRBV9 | TGTGCCAGCAGCGTAGGCGGGTCGGCTGGAAACACCATATATTTT | CASSVGGSAGNTIYF
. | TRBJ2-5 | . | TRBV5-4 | TGTGCCAGCGTCCCGAACAGGGGTCCAGGAGGGAAAGAGACCCAGTACTTC | CASVPNRGPGGKETQYF
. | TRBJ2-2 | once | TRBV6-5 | TGTGCCAGCAGTTACTATCGGGGATCCGGGGAGCTGTTTTTT | CASSYYRGSGELFF
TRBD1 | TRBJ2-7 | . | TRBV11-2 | TGTGCCAGCAGCCCCCGCCGGGACAGGGGGCCCTACGAGCAGTACTTC | CASSPRRDRGPYEQYF
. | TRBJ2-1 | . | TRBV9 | TGTGCCAGCAGCGTAGCTGGCAGGTACAATGAGCAGTTCTTC | CASSVAGRYNEQFF
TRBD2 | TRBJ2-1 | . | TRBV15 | TGTGCCACCAGCAGAGTGGGGCTAGCGGGGGACAATGAGCAGTTCTTC | CATSRVGLAGDNEQFF
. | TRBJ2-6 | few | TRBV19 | TGTGCCAGTAGTGGACAGTTCTTCTCTGGGGCCAACGTCCTGACTTTC | CASSGQFFSGANVLTF
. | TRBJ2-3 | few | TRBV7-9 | TGTGCCAGCAGCTTAGGGGGGCCTAGCACAGATACGCAGTATTTT | CASSLGGPSTDTQYF
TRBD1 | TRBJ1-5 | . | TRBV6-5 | TGTGCCAGCAGTTACTCGGACAGGGTCCAGCCCCAGCATTTT | CASSYSDRVQPQHF
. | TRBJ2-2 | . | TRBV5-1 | TGCGCCAGCAGCTCAACTAGCAACCCCTTTGGCGGGGAGCTGTTTTTT | CASSSTSNPFGGELFF
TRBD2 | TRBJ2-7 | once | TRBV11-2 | TGTGCCAGCAGCATACTAGCGGGAGTACGCGACGAGCAGTACTTC | CASSILAGVRDEQYF
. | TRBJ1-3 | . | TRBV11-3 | TGTGCCAGCAGCTTACCGCAGGGCCGCGGAAACACCATATATTTT | CASSLPQGRGNTIYF
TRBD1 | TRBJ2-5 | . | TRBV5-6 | TGTGCCAGCAGCGTCACAGGGGTTCAAGAGACCCAGTACTTC | CASSVTGVQETQYF
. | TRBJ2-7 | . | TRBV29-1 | TGCAGCGTTGGTCCTGGCGGAGGACGCTACGAGCAGTACTTC | CSVGPGGGRYEQYF
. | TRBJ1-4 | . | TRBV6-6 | TGTGCCAGCAGAATTCTTGAAAAACTGTTTTTT | CASRILEKLFF
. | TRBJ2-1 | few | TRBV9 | TGTGCCAGCAGCGTAGGCAACATCCTCTACAATGAGCAGTTCTTC | CASSVGNILYNEQFF
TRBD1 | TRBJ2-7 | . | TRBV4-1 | TGCGCCAGCAGCCTGGGACAGGGATCCTACGAGCAGTACTTC | CASSLGQGSYEQYF
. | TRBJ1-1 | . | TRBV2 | TGTGCCAGCAGGACTTTTACTGAAGCTTTCTTT | CASRTFTEAFF
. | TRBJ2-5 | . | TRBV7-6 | TGTGCCAGCAGTGTACAGGGAGAGACCCAGTACTTC | CASSVQGETQYF
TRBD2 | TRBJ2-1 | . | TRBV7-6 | TGTGCCAGCAGCTTTGCGGGGCGGGAGGGGGGCAATGAGCAGTTCTTC | CASSFAGREGGNEQFF
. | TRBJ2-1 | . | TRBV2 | TGTGCCAGCCGAGGGGGACCGACTTCCTACAATGAGCAGTTCTTC | CASRGGPTSYNEQFF
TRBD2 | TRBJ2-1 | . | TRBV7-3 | TGTGCCAGCAGCTTAACAGCGGGGACTAGCGCAAGCTCCTACAATGAGCAGTTCTTC | CASSLTAGTSASSYNEQFF
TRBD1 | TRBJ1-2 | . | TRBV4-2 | TGTGCCAGCAGCCACCCCCCAAACTCCGGGACAGGACTGTATGGCTACACCTTC | CASSHPPNSGTGLYGYTF
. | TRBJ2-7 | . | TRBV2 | TGTGCCAGCCATCCCGGGGGTTACGAGCAGTACTTC | CASHPGGYEQYF
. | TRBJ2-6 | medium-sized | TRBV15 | TGTGCCACCAGCAGAACGGGTATGGGCTCTGGGGCCAACGTCCTGACTTTC | CATSRTGMGSGANVLTF
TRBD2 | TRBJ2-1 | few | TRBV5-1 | TGCGCCAGCAGCTTGGGGAGCGGGAGTAGGAACAATGAGCAGTTCTTC | CASSLGSGSRNNEQFF
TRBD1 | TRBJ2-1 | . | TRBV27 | TGTGCCAGCAGTCAGAGGACAGGGAGGAAGGTTGTTGAGCAGTTCTTC | CASSQRTGRKVVEQFF
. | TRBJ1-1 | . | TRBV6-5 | TGTGCCAGCAGTCGAACTTCGAACACTGAAGCTTTCTTT | CASSRTSNTEAFF
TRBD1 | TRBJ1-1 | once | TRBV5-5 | TGTGCCAGCAGCTCCGGGACAGGAATGAACACTGAAGCTTTCTTT | CASSSGTGMNTEAFF
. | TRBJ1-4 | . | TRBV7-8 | TGTGCCAGCAGCTCTGGCCCAAATGAAAAACTGTTTTTT | CASSSGPNEKLFF
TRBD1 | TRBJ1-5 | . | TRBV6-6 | TGTGCCAGCAGTTTGGACAGGGGTGGCAATCAGCCCCAGCATTTT | CASSLDRGGNQPQHF
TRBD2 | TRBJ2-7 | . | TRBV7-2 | TGTGCCAGCGGTAGCGGGAGTTCCTACGAGCAGTACTTC | CASGSGSSYEQYF
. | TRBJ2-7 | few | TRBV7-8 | TGTGCCAGCAGCATCGACAGGACCTACGAGCAGTACTTC | CASSIDRTYEQYF
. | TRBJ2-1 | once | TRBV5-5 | TGTGCCAGCAGCTTCTTTGTTAGCGAGGTTAAGTTCTTC | CASSFFVSEVKFF